This T cell receptor (beta chain) originates from a study of spatial heterogeneity in lung cancer. Study overall: The study found that TCR transcript counts in tumor regions correlated strongly with a matched bulk RNA-seq T cell module score.

Study-level points and caveats: Counts of expanded intratumoral alpha and beta TCRs tracked tumor mutation counts. Nonsynonymous mutation counts, ubiquitous and regional, were tracked by the respective counts of ubiquitous and regional expanded TCRs.

This CDR3 spans 13 amino acids. The junction had 8 bases not matched to a gene; V was cut back by 5 bases and J by 8 bases. The germline V gene has CDR1 GTSNPN and CDR2 SVGIG (reference sequence). The sample holds a few counts of this clonotype. The antigen is undetermined. Time point in this sample: sample taken at primary tumor resection. The donors comprised around 76 untreated early-stage non-small cell lung cancer patients. TCRdb re-called the 5' RACE reads through MiXCR, storing one row per CDR3 protein. This sample carries some 96,000 distinct CDR3 sequences, approximately 4.4% of them seen once, and the ten largest clones take around 21%.

The chain couples TRBV30 to TRBJ2-2; TRBD1 agrees at 7 bases. The receptor comes from a male donor with early-stage non-small cell lung cancer. The sequencing here drew on lung tumor tissue, taken at surgery. The CDR3 coding sequence is TGTGCCTGGGAAGACAGGGCCGGAGGGGAGCTGTTTTTT. Translating it yields CAWEDRAGGELFF.